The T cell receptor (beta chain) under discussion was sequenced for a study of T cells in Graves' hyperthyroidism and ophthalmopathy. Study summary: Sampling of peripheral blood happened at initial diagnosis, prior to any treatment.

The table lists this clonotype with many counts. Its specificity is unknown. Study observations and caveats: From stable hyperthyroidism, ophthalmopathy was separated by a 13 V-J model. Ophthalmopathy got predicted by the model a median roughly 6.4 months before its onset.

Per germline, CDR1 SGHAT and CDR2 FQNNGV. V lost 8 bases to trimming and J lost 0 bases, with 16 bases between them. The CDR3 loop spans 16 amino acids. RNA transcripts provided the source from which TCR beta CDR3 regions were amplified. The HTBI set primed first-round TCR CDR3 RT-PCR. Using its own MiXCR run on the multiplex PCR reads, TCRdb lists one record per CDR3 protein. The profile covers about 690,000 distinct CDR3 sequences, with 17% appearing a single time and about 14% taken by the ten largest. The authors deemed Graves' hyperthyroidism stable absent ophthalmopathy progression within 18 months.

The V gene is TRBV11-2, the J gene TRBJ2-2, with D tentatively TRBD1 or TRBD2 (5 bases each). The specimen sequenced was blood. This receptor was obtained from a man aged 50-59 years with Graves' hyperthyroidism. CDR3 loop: CASRQGTVANTGELFF. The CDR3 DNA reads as TGTGCCAGCCGTCAAGGGACCGTAGCGAACACCGGGGAGCTGTTTTTT. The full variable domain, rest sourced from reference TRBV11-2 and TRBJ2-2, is EAGVAQSPRYKIIEKRQSVAFWCNPISGHATLYWYQQILGQGPKLLIQFQNNGVVDDSQLPKDRFSAERLKGVDSTLKIQPAKLEDSAVYLCASRQGTVANTGELFFGEGSRLTVL.